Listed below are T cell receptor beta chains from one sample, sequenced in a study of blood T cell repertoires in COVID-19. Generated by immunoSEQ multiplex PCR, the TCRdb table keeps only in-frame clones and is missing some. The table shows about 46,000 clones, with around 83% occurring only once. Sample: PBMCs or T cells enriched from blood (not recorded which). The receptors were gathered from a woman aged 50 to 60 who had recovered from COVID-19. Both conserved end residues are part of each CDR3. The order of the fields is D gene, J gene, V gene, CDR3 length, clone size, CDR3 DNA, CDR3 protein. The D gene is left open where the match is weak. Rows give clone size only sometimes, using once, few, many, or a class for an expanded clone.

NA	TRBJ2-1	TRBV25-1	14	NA	TGTGCCAGCAGTGAGGGAGCGACCTACAATGAGCAGTTCTTC	CASSEGATYNEQFF
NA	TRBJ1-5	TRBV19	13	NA	TGTGCCAGTAGTAAGATGATAGATCAGCCCCAGCATTTT	CASSKMIDQPQHF
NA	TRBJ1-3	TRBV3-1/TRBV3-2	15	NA	TGTGCCAGCAGCCCACAGGGCATACATGGAAACACCATATATTTT	CASSPQGIHGNTIYF
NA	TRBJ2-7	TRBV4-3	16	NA	TGCGCCAGCAGCCCGGGACATCGGGGCATCGGCTACGAGCAGTACTTC	CASSPGHRGIGYEQYF
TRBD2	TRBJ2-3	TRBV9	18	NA	TGTGCCAGCAGCGTAGCCCCTAGCGGGGGGGCCCGCACAGATACGCAGTATTTT	CASSVAPSGGARTDTQYF
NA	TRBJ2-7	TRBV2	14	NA	TGTGCCAGCAGTGAAAGCCGCTTCTCATACGAGCAGTACTTC	CASSESRFSYEQYF
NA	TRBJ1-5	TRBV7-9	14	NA	TGTGCCAGCAGCTTAGCGGGGCTCAATCAGCCCCAGCATTTT	CASSLAGLNQPQHF
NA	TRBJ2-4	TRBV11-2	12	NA	TGTGCCAGCAGCTCCCAGGACAGTCTGCTATACTTC	CASSSQDSLLYF
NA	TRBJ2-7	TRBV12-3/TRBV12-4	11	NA	TGTGCCAGCAGTTCGCGGAACGAGCAGTACTTC	CASSSRNEQYF
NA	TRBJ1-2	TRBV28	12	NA	TGTGCCAGCAGTTTAAGAGGGCAAGTCTACACCTTC	CASSLRGQVYTF
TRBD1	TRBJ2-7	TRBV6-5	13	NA	TGTGCCAGCAAAGGACAGGGGGCAGGCGAGCAGTACTTC	CASKGQGAGEQYF
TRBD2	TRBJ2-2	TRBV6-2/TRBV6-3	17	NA	TGTGCCAGCAGCGATACTAGCGGGAGGGCCTGGACCGGGGAGCTGTTTTTT	CASSDTSGRAWTGELFF
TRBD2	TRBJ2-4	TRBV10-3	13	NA	TGTGCCATCGCGGGAGCAAAATCAAACATTCAGTACTTC	CAIAGAKSNIQYF
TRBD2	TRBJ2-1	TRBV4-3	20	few	TGCGCCAGCAGCCAAGATCTGTCTAGCGGGGGGAGGAGCTCCTACAATGAGCAGTTCTTC	CASSQDLSSGGRSSYNEQFF
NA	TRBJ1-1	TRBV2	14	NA	TGTGCCAGCAGTGAAGGTGGCAGGGGTACTGAAGCTTTCTTT	CASSEGGRGTEAFF
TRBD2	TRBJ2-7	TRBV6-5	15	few	TGTGCCAGCATGCCTCCACTAGCGGGAGATCACGAGCAGTACTTC	CASMPPLAGDHEQYF
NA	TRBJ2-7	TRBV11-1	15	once	TGTGCCAGCAGCCCGGACCTTGGGGAGATCTACGAGCAGTACTTC	CASSPDLGEIYEQYF
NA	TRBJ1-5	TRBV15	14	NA	TGTGCCACCAGCCCAAGTACTGAGAATCAGCCCCAGCATTTT	CATSPSTENQPQHF
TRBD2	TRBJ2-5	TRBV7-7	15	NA	TGTGCCAGCAGCTTAGCGGGGGGGGTCCAAGAGACCCAGTACTTC	CASSLAGGVQETQYF
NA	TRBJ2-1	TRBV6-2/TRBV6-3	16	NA	TGTGCCAGCAGTTACGGGACATTGATAAGAGGCAATGAGCAGTTCTTC	CASSYGTLIRGNEQFF
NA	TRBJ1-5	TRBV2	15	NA	TGTGCCAGCAGACCCCCGGGGGTGGGAATTCAGCCCCAGCATTTT	CASRPPGVGIQPQHF
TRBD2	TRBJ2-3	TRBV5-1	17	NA	TGCGCCAGCAGCCCGGGGACTACTAGCGGGAGTACAGATACGCAGTATTTT	CASSPGTTSGSTDTQYF
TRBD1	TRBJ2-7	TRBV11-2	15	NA	TGTGCCAGCAGCGTAGGGACAGCCGATGCCTACGAGCAGTACTTC	CASSVGTADAYEQYF
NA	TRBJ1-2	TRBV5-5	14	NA	TGTGCCAGCAGCTTGGAAGGGGGGGCGAGGGGCTACACCTTC	CASSLEGGARGYTF
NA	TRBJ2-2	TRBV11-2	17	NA	TGTGCCAGCAGCTTGGCGACAGAAATGGCGAACACCGGGGAGCTGTTTTTT	CASSLATEMANTGELFF
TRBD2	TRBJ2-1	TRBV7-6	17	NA	TGTGCCAGCAGCTTATGGGCTAGCGGGAGCTCCTACAATGAGCAGTTCTTC	CASSLWASGSSYNEQFF
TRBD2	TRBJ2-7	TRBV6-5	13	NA	TGTGCCAGCAGTTACTCGCGGGGGAGCGAGCAGTACTTC	CASSYSRGSEQYF
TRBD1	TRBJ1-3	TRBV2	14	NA	TGTGCCAGCACGGACAGGGCAAATAGAAACACCATATATTTT	CASTDRANRNTIYF
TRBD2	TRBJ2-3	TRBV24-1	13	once	TGTGCCACCAGACTAGCGGGCACAGATACGCAGTATTTT	CATRLAGTDTQYF
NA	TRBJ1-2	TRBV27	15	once	TGTGCCAGCAGCCCCTGGGGAGCTGACGGCTATGGCTACACCTTC	CASSPWGADGYGYTF
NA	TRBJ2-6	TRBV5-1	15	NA	TGCGCCAGCAGCTTTACAGGGAGTGGGGCCAACGTCCTGACTTTC	CASSFTGSGANVLTF
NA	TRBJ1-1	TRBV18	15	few	TGTGCCAGCTCACCACAAAACTACGAATCCACTGAAGCTTTCTTT	CASSPQNYESTEAFF
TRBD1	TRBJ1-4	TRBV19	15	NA	TGTGCCAGTAGTATCGGTGGACAGGGTGCTGAAAAACTGTTTTTT	CASSIGGQGAEKLFF
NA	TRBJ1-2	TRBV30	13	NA	TGTGCCTGGACTTTAGTGAGAAGTGAGGCCTACACCTTC	CAWTLVRSEAYTF
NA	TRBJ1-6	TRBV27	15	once	TGTGCCAGCAGTTTCGCGGTCTCCGGGAATTCACCCCTCCACTTT	CASSFAVSGNSPLHF
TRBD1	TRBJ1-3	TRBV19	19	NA	TGTGCCAGTAGTAGAACCGCGGGACAGGGGGTGAGCTCTGGAAACACCATATATTTT	CASSRTAGQGVSSGNTIYF
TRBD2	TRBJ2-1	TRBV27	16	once	TGTGCCAGCAGTTTAGGCAGACTAGCGGGAGCCGATGAGCAGTTCTTC	CASSLGRLAGADEQFF